The clone carrying this T cell receptor (beta chain) has a single count. Its antigen is undetermined. The source of the sample is a study of blood T cells in healthy people across ages. Study observations and caveats: With age, beta diversity per million T cells declined roughly linearly, significantly by 40.

Next came a second PCR, run for roughly 6 to 11 cycles, which used a sample-barcoded 5' primer along with a J-beta primer mix. TCRdb reanalysed the 5' RACE reads using MiXCR and keeps one entry per CDR3 protein. The table records about 680,000 distinct CDR3 sequences, around 48% of them present only once. CDR3 length: 15 residues. Trimming removed 2 bases from V and 5 bases from J; junction bases left unmatched: 7. Investigators took approximately 9.4 milliliters of peripheral blood from every donor. The sequenced sample was blood. The TCR originated in a woman aged 55-70 years in good health. The V gene is TRBV12-3 or TRBV12-4, the J gene TRBJ1-2; 8 nucleotides match TRBD1. CDR3: CASSLSTGTGYGYTF. DNA of the CDR3: TGTGCCAGCAGTTTAAGTACAGGGACAGGATATGGCTACACCTTC.